Below are 27 T cell receptor beta chains sequenced from a single sample in a study of blood T cell repertoires in COVID-19. The assay was immunoSEQ multiplex PCR, and TCRdb's table has in-frame clones only and misses some. The sample has about 78,000 clones, 86% seen once; the top ten hold 4.9%. The sample comprised peripheral blood. These TCRs come from a middle-aged man with active or convalescent COVID-19.

The CDR3 DNA reads TGCGCCAGCAGCCAAGGCTGGGGAGGTGAGCAGTTCTTC. Its translation: CASSQGWGGEQFF. The chain links TRBV4-1 to TRBJ2-1; TRBD2 might be the D (6 bases). V gave up 1 base and J gave up 9 bases, with 10 bases separating them. This CDR3 has 13 residues. Germline CDR1 MGHRA, CDR2 YSYEKL.

V and J are TRBV2 and TRBJ1-2; D possibly corresponds to TRBD1 (5 bases). The CDR3 length is 13 residues. Germline values: CDR1 SNHLY, CDR2 FYNNEI. With 1 base removed from V and 8 bases from J, the gap between germline ends came to 11 bases. The CDR3 loop is CASSEDRSGGYTF. In nucleotides, the CDR3 is TGTGCCAGCAGTGAAGACAGGTCCGGCGGCTACACCTTC. The full variable domain, its missing parts supplied by reference TRBV2 and TRBJ1-2, is EPEVTQTPSHQVTQMGQEVILRCVPISNHLYFYWYRQILGQKVEFLVSFYNNEISEKSEIFDDQFSVERPDGSNFTLKIRSTKLEDSAMYFCASSEDRSGGYTFGSGTRLTVV.

The V call is TRBV27, the J call TRBJ1-2; 8 nucleotides line up with TRBD1. Germline CDR1 is MNHEY and CDR2 is SMNVEV (reference sequence). The CDR3 length is 13 residues. The J segment lost 2 bases and the V segment lost 6 bases, leaving 2 bases of the junction unmatched. This CDR3 reads CASSWTGNYGYTF. The DNA of the CDR3 is TGTGCCAGCAGCTGGACAGGGAACTATGGCTACACCTTC.

This clone was recorded only once. The chain carries TRBV21-1 and TRBJ2-3; the D call of TRBD2 is as the table states it, not checked on the DNA. TRBV21-1 corresponds to a pseudogene. The CDR3 runs 17 residues. The CDR3 is CASSKRTSGGPLDTQYF. The CDR3 nucleotides are TGTGCCAGCAGCAAAAGGACTAGCGGGGGTCCCCTAGATACGCAGTATTTT.

The chain employs TRBV19 and TRBJ2-3; D is ambiguous. V dropped 5 bases and J dropped 0 bases, with 3 bases sitting between them. In germline, CDR1 is LNHDA, CDR2 SQIVND (reference sequence). The CDR3 is 12 amino acids. CDR3 nucleotide sequence: TGTGCCAGTAGTCAAAGCACAGATACGCAGTATTTT. Protein product: CASSQSTDTQYF.

This rearrangement joins TRBV5-1 to TRBJ2-7; D gene ambiguous. Trimming stripped 1 base from V and 0 bases from J, with 8 bases between. Germline lookup yields CDR1 SGHRS and CDR2 YFSETQ. This CDR3 is 14 amino acids long. The CDR3 DNA reads as TGCGCCAGCAGCTTGCCGCGACACTCCTACGAGCAGTACTTC. Translating it yields CASSLPRHSYEQYF.

The gene calls are TRBV2 and TRBJ2-7; TRBD1 matches at 10 bases. This CDR3 contains 13 residues. The junction had 5 bases not matched to a gene; V was cut back by 6 bases and J by 6 bases. Per germline, CDR1 SNHLY and CDR2 FYNNEI. CDR3 coding DNA: TGTGCCAGCAGAGGGACAGGGGCCTCCGAGCAGTACTTC. Residues: CASRGTGASEQYF. Variable domain in full (rest from reference TRBV2 and TRBJ2-7): EPEVTQTPSHQVTQMGQEVILRCVPISNHLYFYWYRQILGQKVEFLVSFYNNEISEKSEIFDDQFSVERPDGSNFTLKIRSTKLEDSAMYFCASRGTGASEQYFGPGTRLTVT.

The J gene is TRBJ1-2, the V gene TRBV30; the D gene is possibly TRBD1 (5 bases). This CDR3 is built from 13 residues. Per germline, CDR1 GTSNPN and CDR2 SVGIG (reference sequence). The V and J ends lost 0 bases and 5 bases respectively, with 10 bases between them. CDR3: CAWSVQAAYGYTF. The CDR3 DNA reads TGTGCCTGGAGTGTACAGGCGGCTTATGGCTACACCTTC.

This clone was detected once. J is TRBJ2-3 and V is TRBV6-4; 7 nucleotides align to TRBD1. The trim removed 3 bases at V and 6 bases at J, leaving 6 bases unmatched. Germline V CDR1 and CDR2: MRHNA, SNTAGT. CDR3 size: 14 residues. The CDR3 is CASSEQGSTDTQYF. The CDR3, as DNA: TGTGCCAGCAGTGAACAGGGGTCAACGGATACGCAGTATTTT.

The CDR3 sequence: CAWSKTGLNTEAFF. The CDR3 region has the DNA TGTGCCTGGAGCAAGACAGGGTTGAACACTGAAGCTTTCTTT. The V call is TRBV30, the J call TRBJ1-1; 7 nucleotides agree with TRBD1. The J segment lost 0 bases and the V segment lost 3 bases, leaving 4 bases of the junction unmatched. This CDR3 is built from 14 residues. From germline, CDR1 is GTSNPN and CDR2 SVGIG (reference sequence).

This clone has just one count. The genes are TRBV24-1 and TRBJ2-3; no definite D call. The CDR3 extends over 12 amino acids. Germline CDR1 and CDR2: KGHDR and SFDVKD. The V end lost 3 bases, the J end lost 6 bases, and 6 bases lay between the germline ends. In DNA, the CDR3 is TGTGCCACCAGTGATCCCCTTGATACGCAGTATTTT. The encoded protein is CATSDPLDTQYF.

V is TRBV6-5 and J is TRBJ1-5, with D perhaps TRBD1 (5 bases). With 6 bases removed from V and 5 bases from J, the gap between germline ends came to 17 bases. Looked up from germline, CDR1 is MNHEY and CDR2 is SVGAGI. This CDR3 spans 15 amino acids. The DNA of the CDR3 is TGTGCCAGCAGGGGTGGGGCTGGAGGGGATCAGCCCCAGCATTTT. The encoded protein is CASRGGAGGDQPQHF.

DNA for the CDR3: TGTGCCAGCAGGGACAGCCTAGTGGACACTGAAGCTTTCTTT. It translates to CASRDSLVDTEAFF. The V call is TRBV6-5, the J call TRBJ1-1, with a tentative D call TRBD1 (6 bases). Germline CDR1 MNHEY, CDR2 SVGAGI. Trimming took off 6 bases at V and 3 bases at J, with 14 bases between the two ends. CDR3 length: 14 residues.

V usage is TRBV5-4 and J usage is TRBJ2-5, with 12 nucleotides matching TRBD2. The CDR3 covers 15 residues. Germline V gene sequence: CDR1 SGHNT, CDR2 YYREEE (reference sequence). V lost 4 bases, J lost 5 bases, and 6 bases stayed unmatched. The CDR3 nucleotides read TGTGCCAGCAGCCCTAGCGGGGGGGCCTCGGAGACCCAGTACTTC. It translates to CASSPSGGASETQYF.

CDR3 amino acids: CASGGRTQETQYF. CDR3 DNA sequence: TGTGCCAGTGGAGGCAGGACCCAAGAGACCCAGTACTTC. The J gene is TRBJ2-5, the V gene TRBV6-5; possibly TRBD2 for D (5 bases). This CDR3 comprises 13 residues. V lost 9 bases to trimming and J lost 1 base, with 12 bases between them. Germline V gene sequence: CDR1 MNHEY, CDR2 SVGAGI.

The J gene is TRBJ2-7, the V gene TRBV25-1; D is uncertain. The CDR3 sequence is 13 residues long. V was pared by 6 bases and J by 0 bases, with 9 bases between. Germline V gives CDR1 MGHDK, CDR2 SYGVNS. CDR3 in amino acids: CASSPLSSYEQYF. The DNA of the CDR3 is TGTGCCAGCAGCCCACTTAGCTCCTACGAGCAGTACTTC.

The chain recombines TRBV6-5 with TRBJ1-5; 7 bases match TRBD1. The trim removed 2 bases at V and 1 base at J, leaving 2 bases unmatched. Germline V gene data show CDR1 as MNHEY and CDR2 as SVGAGI. This CDR3 has 15 residues. The CDR3 DNA sequence: TGTGCCAGCAGTTACCCGACAGGGAGCAATCAGCCCCAGCATTTT. It codes for CASSYPTGSNQPQHF.

The chain recombines TRBV28 with TRBJ2-1; 7 bases align to TRBD2. Germline lookup yields CDR1 MDHEN and CDR2 SYDVKM. The CDR3 extends over 17 amino acids. J was trimmed by 3 bases and V by 6 bases; bases with no gene match: 14. CDR3 sequence (DNA): TGTGCCAGCAGGCGGGGATCGACTAGCATACTCTACAATGAGCAGTTCTTC. Amino acids: CASRRGSTSILYNEQFF.

The V call is TRBV19, the J call TRBJ1-4; D uncertain. This CDR3 spans 15 amino acids. The V end lost 9 bases, the J end lost 4 bases, and 18 bases lay between the germline ends. Per germline, CDR1 LNHDA and CDR2 SQIVND (reference sequence). CDR3 DNA: TGTGCCAGCTCACCCCGAGGGTACCATAATGAAAAACTGTTTTTT. Protein product: CASSPRGYHNEKLFF.

CDR3 residues: CASRHIAGAASEQYF. CDR3 DNA sequence: TGTGCCAGCAGGCACATAGCGGGGGCTGCGTCCGAGCAGTACTTC. The rearrangement uses TRBV28 and TRBJ2-7; 9 bases match TRBD2. The CDR3 has 15 amino acids. The germline gives CDR1 MDHEN, CDR2 SYDVKM. V lost 6 bases to trimming and J lost 6 bases; unmatched junction nucleotides: 12.

V is TRBV5-1 and J is TRBJ2-7; D might be TRBD2 (5 bases). Germline lookup yields CDR1 SGHRS and CDR2 YFSETQ. Trimming left V 4 bases short and J 3 bases short, with 17 bases between. The CDR3 is made up of 15 amino acids. The CDR3 bases are TGCGCCAGCAGCGCTGAGGCTAGCAGTAACTACGAGCAGTACTTC. Translated: CASSAEASSNYEQYF. Full variable domain (remainder filled in from reference TRBV5-1 and TRBJ2-7): KAGVTQTPRYLIKTRGQQVTLSCSPISGHRSVSWYQQTPGQGLQFLFEYFSETQRNKGNFPGRFSGRQFSNSRSEMNVSTLELGDSALYLCASSAEASSNYEQYFGPGTRLTVT.

V and J are TRBV10-3 and TRBJ2-3; TRBD2 agrees at 10 bases. V lost 9 bases to trimming and J lost 5 bases; unmatched junction nucleotides: 5. Germline-derived CDR1 and CDR2 are ENHRY and SYGVKD. The CDR3 is 13 residues long. CDR3 nucleotides: TGTGCCATAGCGGGGGGGCACCAAGATACGCAGTATTTT. Translated: CAIAGGHQDTQYF.

The table lists this clone with a few counts. The gene calls are TRBV7-9 and TRBJ2-3; 9 nucleotides match TRBD2. Germline values: CDR1 SEHNR, CDR2 FQNEAQ (reference sequence). V dropped 1 base and J dropped 5; count of bases not matched to a gene: 7. This CDR3 is 16 amino acids long. CDR3 amino acids: CASSLGFLAGKDTQYF. CDR3 DNA sequence: TGTGCCAGCAGCTTAGGTTTCCTAGCGGGGAAAGATACGCAGTATTTT.

This chain uses TRBV5-4 with TRBJ1-1; TRBD1 aligns across 7 bases. Unmatched junction bases numbered 7, after V lost 0 bases and J lost 5 bases. The CDR3 spans 15 residues. Germline CDR1 reads SGHNT; CDR2 reads YYREEE (reference sequence). The CDR3: CASSLEGALATEAFF. Here the CDR3 DNA reads TGTGCCAGCAGCTTGGAGGGGGCTTTGGCAACTGAAGCTTTCTTT.

J is TRBJ2-3 and V is TRBV5-1; 9 bases agree with TRBD1. The CDR3 spans 15 residues. Germline V CDR1 and CDR2: SGHRS, YFSETQ. The junction had 5 bases not matched to a gene; V was cut back by 4 bases and J by 2 bases. CDR3 sequence reads: CASSEDRGITDTQYF. Here the CDR3 DNA reads TGCGCCAGCAGCGAGGACAGGGGAATCACAGATACGCAGTATTTT.

The CDR3 DNA sequence: TGTGCCAGCAGCTCCCTAGCGGGGGAGAGGGAGCAGTACGTC. Its translation: CASSSLAGEREQYV. The J gene is TRBJ2-7, the V gene TRBV5-4, with 10 bases lining up with TRBD2. Germline loops: CDR1 SGHNT, CDR2 YYREEE (reference sequence). V dropped 3 bases and J dropped 7; count of bases not matched to a gene: 7. This CDR3 has 14 amino acids.

J is TRBJ2-5 and V is TRBV19; tentatively, D is TRBD1 (6 bases). V was cut by 6 bases and J by 4 bases, with 15 bases left in between. This CDR3 comprises 14 residues. CDR1 is LNHDA, CDR2 SQIVND, per germline (reference sequence). The CDR3 reads CASSISGTLETQYF. The CDR3 DNA follows: TGTGCCAGTAGCATCTCCGGGACACTAGAGACCCAGTACTTC.